The present TCR beta chain was sequenced within a study of STAT3 mutations in large granular lymphocyte leukemia. As for the study in general: Around two fifths of treated T-LGLL patients showed hematologic response to immunosuppression. Whole-study results and caveats: Variable sampling intervals and differing treatment regimens complicated linking therapy response to TCR clonal burden changes. Every T-LGLL patient had at least one immunodominant TCRbeta clonotype. In about 30% of the 18 patients, new TCR clonotypes emerged after therapy.

Measured with immunoSEQ multiplex PCR; TCRdb has only the in-frame clones, and not every one. Of 30,000 to 40,000 clones listed, about 86% are singletons. Concerning this clone itself: Its antigen is undetermined.

Sequences were obtained from peripheral blood mononuclear cells. This TCR came from a man aged 55 to 70 with T-cell large granular lymphocyte leukemia. Some clones in this sample may be carry-over from other donors' samples.

DNA of the CDR3: TGTGCCAGCGCCCCTCTCTCATTAGCGGGCCAGGGTGGGGAACAGTTCTTC. This codes for CASAPLSLAGQGGEQFF. The V gene is TRBV25-1, the J gene TRBJ2-1, with TRBD2 identical over 7 bases. After removal of 8 bases from V and 13 bases from J, the junction contained 26 bases not matched to a gene. Germline V gene data show CDR1 as MGHDK and CDR2 as SYGVNS. This CDR3 contains 17 residues. Together with reference TRBV25-1 and TRBJ2-1, the CDR3 gives the full variable domain: EADIYQTPRYLVIGTGKKITLECSQTMGHDKMYWYQQDPGMELHLIHYSYGVNSTEKGDLSSESTVSRIRTEHFPLTLESARPSHTSQYLCASAPLSLAGQGGEQFFGPGTRLTVL.